A single sample gave rise to the 21 T cell receptor beta chains below, sequenced in a study of cytomegalovirus exposure and HLA in healthy donors. Primers: 60 Vbeta forward and 13 Jbeta reverse. Clones were read by immunoSEQ multiplex PCR, and TCRdb kept only the in-frame ones, dropping some. This table holds roughly 150,000 clones, around 80% found once. The sample consisted of PBMCs. The receptors were sampled from a girl under 18 in good health and CMV-seropositive.

This clone has only one observation. V is TRBV27 and J is TRBJ1-2, with D unresolved. Looked up from germline, CDR1 is MNHEY and CDR2 is SMNVEV (reference sequence). This CDR3 is built from 15 residues. V lost 1 base and J 4 bases, leaving 13 bases between the germline ends. The CDR3 bases are TGTGCCAGCAGTTTATTCCCGACACGTGGCTATGGCTACACCTTC. This codes for CASSLFPTRGYGYTF.

The chain couples TRBV4-1 to TRBJ1-1, with D uncertain. This CDR3 comprises 14 residues. CDR1 MGHRA and CDR2 YSYEKL come from the germline V gene. V was cut by 1 base and J by 8 bases, with 14 bases left in between. In DNA, the CDR3 is TGCGCCAGCAGCCAAGGTAGCGGAAAAGGAGAAGCTTTCTTT. Residues: CASSQGSGKGEAFF.

The CDR3 loop is CASSIADRAGNTIYF. The CDR3 DNA reads as TGTGCCAGTAGTATCGCGGACAGGGCCGGAAACACCATATATTTT. This chain links TRBV19 with TRBJ1-3, with 8 bases fitting TRBD1. Germline values: CDR1 LNHDA, CDR2 SQIVND (reference sequence). J gave up 4 bases and V 3 bases, and 5 bases lay outside the gene matches. The CDR3 is made up of 15 amino acids.

V usage is TRBV4-1 and J usage is TRBJ1-5, with no clear D. Trimming removed 1 base from V and 6 bases from J, with 10 bases in between. Germline values: CDR1 MGHRA, CDR2 YSYEKL. The CDR3 contains 14 residues. CDR3 region: CASSQVGVGQPQHF. CDR3 nucleotides: TGCGCCAGCAGCCAAGTGGGCGTGGGTCAGCCCCAGCATTTT.

In nucleotides, the CDR3 is TGTGCCTGGAGTGCCACAGGGGATTCCTACGAGCAGTACTTC. Translating it yields CAWSATGDSYEQYF. V is TRBV30 and J is TRBJ2-7, with 7 bases fitting TRBD1. Germline CDR1 and CDR2: GTSNPN and SVGIG (reference sequence). The CDR3 length is 14 residues. J lost 1 base, V lost 1 base, and 4 bases had no gene match. Looking up the rest from reference TRBV30 and TRBJ2-7 gives the full variable domain: SQTIHQWPATLVQPVGSPLSLECTVEGTSNPNLYWYRQAAGRGLQLLFYSVGIGQISSEVPQNLSASRPQDRQFILSSKKLLLSDSGFYLCAWSATGDSYEQYFGPGTRLTVT.

The rearrangement uses TRBV6-6 and TRBJ2-7, with 9 bases that match TRBD1. Germline V gene data show CDR1 as MNHNY and CDR2 as SVGAGI (reference sequence). V was pared by 5 bases and J by 5 bases, with 4 bases of the junction left unmatched. The CDR3 covers 13 residues. The CDR3 DNA reads TGTGCCAGCAGTACGGGACAGGGCAACGAGCAGTACTTC. Protein product: CASSTGQGNEQYF.

The rearrangement links TRBV2 to TRBJ1-4; D perhaps matches TRBD1 (5 bases). Trimming left V 4 bases short and J 8 bases short, with 20 bases between. Germline V gives CDR1 SNHLY, CDR2 FYNNEI. CDR3 length: 16 residues. CDR3 region: CASSGRSSGGKEKLFF. DNA for the CDR3: TGTGCCAGCAGTGGGCGGTCAAGCGGGGGAAAGGAAAAACTGTTTTTT.

J is TRBJ2-1 and V is TRBV20-1, with 7 bases aligning to TRBD2. Trimming at V came to 7 bases and at J to 7 bases, leaving 4 bases not matched to a gene. This CDR3 contains 11 residues. Germline V CDR1 and CDR2: DFQATT, SNEGSKA (reference sequence). The CDR3 region is CSVRTRNEQFF. The DNA for the CDR3 is TGCAGTGTTCGGACTAGAAATGAGCAGTTCTTC.

The gene calls are TRBV28 and TRBJ2-7; TRBD2 might be the D (6 bases). V was clipped by 5 bases and J by 3 bases, with 20 bases between them. Germline values: CDR1 MDHEN, CDR2 SYDVKM. The CDR3 covers 16 residues. For the CDR3, the DNA is TGTGCCAGCAGTCCCGTGGAAGGGACGGGGGACTACGAGCAGTACTTC. It translates to CASSPVEGTGDYEQYF.

This chain connects TRBV14 to TRBJ2-7; the match to TRBD2 covers 11 bases. CDR1 is SGHDN and CDR2 is FVKESK in the germline V gene. The CDR3 length is 14 residues. J lost 6 bases, V lost 8 bases, and 9 bases had no gene match. The CDR3 region is CASDTSGSPSEQYF. As DNA, the CDR3 is TGTGCCAGCGATACTAGCGGGAGCCCGTCCGAGCAGTACTTC.

This clone was observed a few times. This chain connects TRBV6-5 to TRBJ2-5; a possible D gene is TRBD2 (5 bases). V was pared by 2 bases and J by 5 bases, with 9 bases between. The CDR3 totals 13 residues. Germline V CDR1 and CDR2: MNHEY, SVGAGI. This chain's CDR3 is CASSYAGRETQYF. Written as DNA, the CDR3 is TGTGCCAGCAGTTACGCGGGTCGGGAGACCCAGTACTTC.

V is TRBV6-6 and J is TRBJ2-7; a weak D match, TRBD1 (5 bases). Germline V gene sequence: CDR1 MNHNY, CDR2 SVGAGI (reference sequence). The CDR3 has 15 residues. The germline V and J ends were trimmed by 0 bases and 2 bases, with 11 bases remaining between them. Here the CDR3 DNA reads TGTGCCAGCAGTTACTCGAACTCAGGGCCCTACGAGCAGTACTTC. Protein: CASSYSNSGPYEQYF.

V usage is TRBV7-9 and J usage is TRBJ1-2; perhaps TRBD1 as D (5 bases). V was cut by 3 bases and J by 2 bases, with 25 bases left in between. Germline-derived CDR1 and CDR2 are SEHNR and FQNEAQ (reference sequence). There are 19 residues in the CDR3. The CDR3 loop is CASSLISDVGRFYNYGYTF. The CDR3 bases are TGTGCCAGCAGCTTGATTTCGGATGTGGGGCGCTTTTACAACTATGGCTACACCTTC.

The rearrangement joins TRBV30 to TRBJ2-1; 10 nucleotides align to TRBD2. There are 14 residues in the CDR3. CDR1 GTSNPN and CDR2 SVGIG come from the germline V gene (reference sequence). With 2 bases clipped from V and 8 bases from J, the junction kept 6 bases outside the gene matches. The CDR3 nucleotides read TGTGCCTGGAGTCCGGCTAGCGGGAGCCATGAGCAGTTCTTC. Translation: CAWSPASGSHEQFF.

The chain combines TRBV7-9 with TRBJ1-2; the D gene is possibly TRBD1 (5 bases). Germline V gene lookup returns CDR1 SEHNR and CDR2 FQNEAQ (reference sequence). The CDR3 sequence is 15 residues long. Trimming took 0 bases from V and 5 from J, leaving 13 bases between them. The CDR3 protein is CASSLAREVLYGYTF. DNA for the CDR3: TGTGCCAGCAGCTTAGCCAGGGAGGTTCTTTATGGCTACACCTTC.

V usage is TRBV28 and J usage is TRBJ2-7; D is ambiguous. Germline CDR1 MDHEN, CDR2 SYDVKM. The V and J ends lost 8 bases and 2 bases respectively, with 13 bases between them. This CDR3 has 13 amino acids. In DNA form, the CDR3 reads TGTGCCAGCGTAGAGAGTCTTACCTACGAGCAGTACTTC. This gives the protein CASVESLTYEQYF.

CDR3 in amino acids: CASSLGPSGDYEQYF. The CDR3 coding sequence is TGTGCCAGCAGCTTAGGTCCTAGCGGGGACTACGAGCAGTACTTC. J is TRBJ2-7 and V is TRBV11-2; 9 nucleotides agree with TRBD2. Germline V lookup: CDR1 SGHAT, CDR2 FQNNGV. This CDR3 is built from 15 residues. With V trimmed by 1 base and J by 3 bases, 4 bases remained unmatched.

The chain recombines TRBV25-1 with TRBJ2-5; 7 bases agree with TRBD1. This CDR3 has 14 amino acids. V lost 2 bases and J lost 4; bases outside the gene matches: 4. From germline, CDR1 is MGHDK and CDR2 SYGVNS. The CDR3 bases are TGTGCCAGCAGTGAACGCTGGGACAGAGAGACCCAGTACTTC. Translating it yields CASSERWDRETQYF.

This clone was detected only once. The gene calls are TRBV27 and TRBJ1-1, with TRBD1 matching 9 bases. V lost 6 bases, J lost 6 bases, and 5 bases stayed unmatched. Germline values: CDR1 MNHEY, CDR2 SMNVEV (reference sequence). CDR3 length: 13 amino acids. CDR3 coding DNA: TGTGCCAGCAGCGCACAGGGGGCCCCTGAAGCTTTCTTT. Amino acids: CASSAQGAPEAFF.

J is TRBJ2-7 and V is TRBV28, with 8 bases lining up with TRBD2. The CDR3 runs 13 residues. Germline-derived CDR1 and CDR2 are MDHEN and SYDVKM. V lost 3 bases, J lost 4 bases, and 2 bases stayed unmatched. The CDR3 DNA reads TGTGCCAGCAGTTTTACTAGCGGATACGAGCAGTACTTC. Translated: CASSFTSGYEQYF. Combining the CDR3 with reference TRBV28 and TRBJ2-7 gives the whole variable domain DVKVTQSSRYLVKRTGEKVFLECVQDMDHENMFWYRQDPGLGLRLIYFSYDVKMKEKGDIPEGYSVSREKKERFSLILESASTNQTSMYLCASSFTSGYEQYFGPGTRLTVT.

This CDR3 is CSVEDGQSLEQYF. The CDR3 nucleotides are TGCAGCGTTGAAGATGGACAGAGCCTGGAGCAGTACTTC. The gene calls are TRBV29-1 and TRBJ2-7; TRBD1 is a possible D gene (6 bases). Germline values: CDR1 SQVTM, CDR2 ANQGSEA. The CDR3 is 13 amino acids. V was trimmed by 0 bases and J by 7 bases, leaving 13 bases between them.